These 10 T cell receptor beta chains originate from one sample sequenced in a study of shared clonotypes between healthy human individuals. Sequencing was performed with immunoSEQ multiplex PCR; in TCRdb, only in-frame clones are kept and a portion is missing. The data show approximately 1,500,000 clones, around 97% seen once. Sequenced material: naive CD4+ T cells sorted from blood. Subset: CD45RA+ positively selected. Receptors originate from a man aged 25-45 years in good health.

This rearrangement joins TRBV19 to TRBJ2-7, with TRBD1 as a possible D gene (5 bases). Germline-derived CDR1 and CDR2 are LNHDA and SQIVND (reference sequence). The CDR3 has 11 residues. Trimming pared 5 bases from V and 7 bases from J, leaving 9 bases between. The CDR3 DNA reads as TGTGCCAGTAGTCTTCAGGGTGAGCAGTACTTC. It specifies CASSLQGEQYF.

Only one count was recorded for this clone. This sequence joins TRBV7-9 and TRBJ2-1; weak D call: TRBD1 (6 bases). Trimming removed 5 bases at V and 5 bases at J, with 16 bases between. The V gene's germline CDR1 is SEHNR and CDR2 FQNEAQ (reference sequence). This CDR3 spans 15 amino acids. The CDR3 sequence is CASSGTQGVNNEQFF. The CDR3 bases are TGTGCCAGCAGCGGGACACAGGGAGTAAACAATGAGCAGTTCTTC.

The chain links TRBV6-1 to TRBJ1-5, with a possible D match to TRBD1 (5 bases). V shed 3 bases and J shed 3 bases, with 15 bases lying between them. The CDR3 covers 16 residues. Per the germline V gene, CDR1 is MNHNS and CDR2 is SASEGT. CDR3 protein: CASSDLGGLHNQPQHF. In DNA, the CDR3 is TGTGCCAGCAGTGATCTGGGGGGACTACACAATCAGCCCCAGCATTTT.

The chain joins TRBV27 to TRBJ2-6; weak D call: TRBD2 (6 bases). Germline assignment: CDR1 MNHEY and CDR2 SMNVEV (reference sequence). The ends were cut back, 6 bases at V and 2 bases at J, with 17 bases in the middle. The CDR3 consists of 17 residues. CDR3 sequence reads: CASSPTRGLPGANVLTF. The DNA of the CDR3 is TGTGCCAGCAGCCCTACCCGGGGACTCCCTGGGGCCAACGTCCTGACTTTC.

The chain recombines TRBV5-5 with TRBJ2-7; a possible D gene is TRBD1 (6 bases). The germline CDR1 and CDR2 sequences are SGHKS and YYEKEE (reference sequence). The CDR3 contains 14 residues. Trimming took 3 bases from V and 4 from J, leaving 14 bases between them. CDR3 in amino acids: CASSSGWQGYEQYF. For the CDR3, the DNA is TGTGCCAGCAGCTCGGGCTGGCAGGGGTACGAGCAGTACTTC. Supplemented by reference TRBV5-5 and TRBJ2-7, the full variable domain reads DAGVTQSPTHLIKTRGQQVTLRCSPISGHKSVSWYQQVLGQGPQFIFQYYEKEERGRGNFPDRFSARQFPNYSSELNVNALLLGDSALYLCASSSGWQGYEQYFGPGTRLTVT.

The chain uses TRBV11-3 and TRBJ2-3; 7 positions agree with TRBD2. Germline loops: CDR1 SGHNT, CDR2 YENEEA. The CDR3 totals 16 residues. V gave up 1 base and J gave up 2 bases; unmatched junction bases: 6. CDR3 loop: CASSLGASGYTDTQYF. The DNA of the CDR3 is TGTGCCAGCAGCTTAGGCGCTAGCGGATACACAGATACGCAGTATTTT.

The rearrangement uses TRBV9 and TRBJ1-1; D ambiguous. V lost 1 base, J lost 0 bases, and 10 bases lay in between. The CDR3 sequence is 15 residues long. Germline V gives CDR1 SGDLS, CDR2 YYNGEE. This CDR3 is CASSVSPAMNTEAFF. The DNA for the CDR3 is TGTGCCAGCAGCGTATCGCCAGCGATGAACACTGAAGCTTTCTTT.

This clone was seen once. V gene TRBV5-1 combines with J gene TRBJ2-1; D remains unclear. Per the germline V gene, CDR1 is SGHRS and CDR2 is YFSETQ. V lost 2 bases and J lost 6, with 18 bases in between. The CDR3 totals 16 residues. This CDR3 reads CASSLTMVGIINEQFF. In DNA form, the CDR3 reads TGCGCCAGCAGCTTAACTATGGTGGGAATCATCAATGAGCAGTTCTTC.

The rearrangement uses TRBV4-3 and TRBJ2-3; D not resolved. Germline values: CDR1 LGHNA, CDR2 YSLEER. Trimming shortened V by 1 base and J by 7 bases, and 9 bases separated the two germline ends. The CDR3 runs 13 residues. CDR3 sequence reads: CASSQVERYTQYF. The CDR3 nucleotides are TGCGCCAGCAGCCAAGTGGAGCGTTATACGCAGTATTTT.

This clone was observed a single time. This chain connects TRBV5-1 to TRBJ2-5; D is perhaps TRBD2 (6 bases). CDR1 SGHRS and CDR2 YFSETQ come from the germline V gene. The V end lost 0 bases, the J end lost 2 bases, and 11 bases lay between the germline ends. This CDR3 is 15 amino acids long. The CDR3 nucleotides are TGCGCCAGCAGCTTGGGGACTAACCAACAAGAGACCCAGTACTTC. Protein sequence: CASSLGTNQQETQYF.